This T cell receptor (beta chain) was identified in a study of blood T cell repertoires in COVID-19. On the study more broadly: Italy, Spain and the United States were the sources of the convalescent and acute COVID-19 samples.

This clone occurred once. CDR1 is SNHLY, CDR2 FYNNEI, per germline. This CDR3 has 14 residues. Trimming took off 7 bases at V and 3 bases at J, with 15 bases between the two ends. Libraries were prepared by immunoSEQ multiplex PCR; TCRdb keeps only in-frame clonotypes and omits some of them. This sample carries about 59,000 clones, under 85% of them seen once, and the ten largest clones take roughly 3%. Sample: peripheral blood. This TCR derives from a man between 60 and 70 years old with acute or convalescent COVID-19. The V and J genes are TRBV2 and TRBJ1-2, with D maybe TRBD1 (5 bases). Written as DNA, the CDR3 is TGTGCCAGCACGAATAGGGGCCGCGACTATGGCTACACCTTC. This gives the protein CASTNRGRDYGYTF.